This record looks at one T cell receptor (beta chain) sequence and its context. Its antigen is not known. Primed by a sample-barcoded 5' primer and a J-beta primer mix, a second PCR proceeded for about 7 to 11 cycles. Each cDNA molecule received a tag from a template-switch adaptor that had 12 random nucleotides. TCRdb re-called the 5' RACE reads through MiXCR, storing one row per CDR3 protein. The profile shows hundreds of thousands of distinct CDR3 sequences, about 54% of them singletons. The data were taken from a study of blood T cells in healthy people across ages. Germline CDR1 and CDR2: SQVTM and ANQGSEA. The V gene lost 7 bases and the J gene lost 4 bases, with 10 bases spanning the gap. The CDR3 has 11 amino acids. The total RNA that was extracted per sample amounted to at least 6 micrograms. Study results and caveats: Estimated diversity that came from one million T cells was considered an underestimate.

The sequence was collected from a man between 60 and 75 years old in good health. The chain joins TRBV29-1 to TRBJ1-1; D call uncertain. The sequencing sample was made of blood. Written as DNA, the CDR3 is TGCAGCGGCCGTACAAGCACTGAAGCTTTCTTT. Its translation is CSGRTSTEAFF.